This T cell receptor beta chain comes out of a study of T cells in Graves' hyperthyroidism and ophthalmopathy (dated by TCRdb to the late 2010s). As for the study more broadly: Peripheral blood samples were taken at the time of initial diagnosis, prior to any treatment. To identify TCR V-J signatures that set the groups apart, the researchers used a discovery cohort of roughly 100 patients, made up of roughly 40 with Graves' ophthalmopathy and about 60 with stable Graves' hyperthyroidism. Prospective prediction of ophthalmopathy was tested in an independent validation cohort consisting of some 18 hyperthyroidism patients and over 15 patients who later progressed to ophthalmopathy. The 95 to 100 discovery patients were randomly divided into training and test sets at a 7:3 ratio. In addition, the study compared T-cell repertoires in thyroid tissue and in blood from over 5 Graves' hyperthyroidism patients. After sampling, hyperthyroidism patients received methimazole starting at 30 mg daily, and ophthalmopathy patients received high-dose intravenous methylprednisolone. The paper reports TCR Vbeta CDR3 sequencing of 135 peripheral blood samples: under 45 ophthalmopathy, some 80 hyperthyroidism and around 17 progressor patients.

Concerning this clonotype itself: The clone's antigen remains unknown. One base away there is no much larger clone; base qualities are not given.

The TCR beta CDR3 regions were amplified from the RNA transcripts. The first round of RT-PCR for the TCR CDR3 was performed with the HTBI primer set and the Qiagen OneStep RT-PCR kit. Libraries were constructed in a second round of multiplex PCR, after which size selection and purification were carried out. Libraries were sequenced paired-end with 100 bp reads on an Illumina HiSeq2000. The paper's data handling went like this. SOAPnuke was used to process the raw data, with reads discarded if the reads contained adapters or uncalled bases, had a mean Phred below 15, or lacked an exact constant-primer or identifier match. COPE v1.2.5 was used to merge the high-quality paired reads, and each unique nucleotide sequence was defined as a clonotype. MiTCR v1.1 was used to align the clonotypes against IMGT TRBV, TRBD and TRBJ reference segments. The analysis included only V-J combinations with a frequency above 0.0001, which together covered approximately 99% of the repertoires. The TCS score was defined as F50 (clonal expansion) divided by E x V (chaos), with BLOSUM62-based TCRdist calculated between CDR3 peptides within each V-J. Welch's t-statistics and random forest reduced around 510 V-J features to some 14, which were used in a naive Bayes classifier (R e1071). TCRdb reworked the public reads: Q25 trimming with fastp, MiXCR clone assembly, productive beta chains retained. Every entry covers one CDR3 protein and lists the most common genes and DNA from its rows. Clone size and V and J calls follow TCRdb, not the original study. The sample table records about 600,000 distinct CDR3 sequences; about 15% of these occur just once. 9.5% to 15% of the sample lies in the top ten.

V loses 3 bases, J loses 0 bases, and the germline ends lie 9 bases apart. From the germline V gene (reference sequence), CDR1 is SGHKS and CDR2 is YYEKEE. The CDR3 goes from the cysteine to the phenylalanine over 14 residues. CDR3 DNA only is kept here, 42 bases in frame from base 1. What the research found in general, with its limitations: Most expanded thyroid clonotypes (frequency above 0.001) were also detected in blood, a finding suggesting that blood repertoires may reflect thyroid immune responses. A model built on a 13 V-J signature distinguished ophthalmopathy from stable hyperthyroidism, reaching about 89% sensitivity and 81.08% specificity in cross-validation and 80%/75% in testing. In validation, progression to ophthalmopathy was predicted by the model with almost 71% sensitivity and 72% to 85% specificity, a median of approximately 6.5 months before onset. Sample size was not statistically predetermined, and investigators were not blinded to group allocation.

Ophthalmopathy patients had moderately to severely active disease, Clinical Activity Score of at least 3, NOSPECS grade of at least 4, and duration under 3 months. Exclusion was applied to patients with uncontrolled infections, other autoimmune diseases, pregnancy or lactation. Diagnoses were established on the basis of clinical symptoms, serum thyroxine and TRAb, thyroid ultrasound, and orbital computed tomography. PBMCs were separated from around 9.1 ml of fresh peripheral blood using Ficoll-Paque density gradient centrifugation. Trizol reagent was used to extract total RNA, and RNA quality was then checked on an Agilent 2100 Bioanalyzer.

The receptor was derived from a woman aged 45 to 65 with Graves' ophthalmopathy. Input material: blood. The chain links TRBV5-5 with TRBJ2-5, with TRBD2 perhaps the D gene, on 6 matching bases. The bases read TGTGCCAGCAGCTCGCGACTAGACCAAGAGACCCAGTACTTC. Translation gives CASSSRLDQETQYF.